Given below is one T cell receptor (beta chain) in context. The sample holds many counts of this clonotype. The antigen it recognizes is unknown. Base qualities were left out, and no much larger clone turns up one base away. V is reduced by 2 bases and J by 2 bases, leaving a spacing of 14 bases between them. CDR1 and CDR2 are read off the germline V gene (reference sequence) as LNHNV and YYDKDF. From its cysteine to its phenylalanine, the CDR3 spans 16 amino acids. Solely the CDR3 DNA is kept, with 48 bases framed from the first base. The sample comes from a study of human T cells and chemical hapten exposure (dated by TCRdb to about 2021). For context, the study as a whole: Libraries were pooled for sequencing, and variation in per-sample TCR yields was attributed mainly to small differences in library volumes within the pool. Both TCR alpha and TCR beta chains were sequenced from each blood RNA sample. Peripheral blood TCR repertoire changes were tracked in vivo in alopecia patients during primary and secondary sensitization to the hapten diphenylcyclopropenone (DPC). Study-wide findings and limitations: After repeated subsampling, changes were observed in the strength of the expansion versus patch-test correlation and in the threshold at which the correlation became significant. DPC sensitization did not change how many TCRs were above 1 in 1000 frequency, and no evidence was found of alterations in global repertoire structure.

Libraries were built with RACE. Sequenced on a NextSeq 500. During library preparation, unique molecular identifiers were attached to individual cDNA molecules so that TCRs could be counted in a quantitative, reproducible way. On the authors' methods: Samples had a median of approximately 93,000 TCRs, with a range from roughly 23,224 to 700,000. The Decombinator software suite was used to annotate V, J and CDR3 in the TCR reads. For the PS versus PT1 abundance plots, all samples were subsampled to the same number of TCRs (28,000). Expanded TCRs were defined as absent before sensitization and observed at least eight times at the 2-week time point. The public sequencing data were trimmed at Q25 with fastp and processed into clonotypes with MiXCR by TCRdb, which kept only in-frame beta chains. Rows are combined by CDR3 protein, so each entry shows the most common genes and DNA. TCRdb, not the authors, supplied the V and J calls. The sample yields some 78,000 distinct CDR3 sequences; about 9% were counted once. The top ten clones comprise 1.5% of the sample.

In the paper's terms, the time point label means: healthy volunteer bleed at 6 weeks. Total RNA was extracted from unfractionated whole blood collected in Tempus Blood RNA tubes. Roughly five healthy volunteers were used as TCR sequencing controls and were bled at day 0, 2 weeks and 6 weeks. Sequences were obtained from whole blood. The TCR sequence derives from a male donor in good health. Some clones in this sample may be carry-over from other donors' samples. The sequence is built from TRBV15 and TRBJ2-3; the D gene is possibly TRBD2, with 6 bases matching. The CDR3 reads CATSRKRGTDTDTQYF. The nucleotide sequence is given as TGTGCCACCAGCAGAAAACGGGGGACCGACACAGATACGCAGTATTTT.